This passage covers 18 T cell receptor beta chains from one sample sequenced in a study of shared T cell receptors in the human thymus (dated by TCRdb to 2020 to 2023). The receptor library was made with the immunoSEQ multiplex PCR assay. TCRdb re-hosts the immuneACCESS table, in-frame sequences only. Its copies lack some clones; in the studies checked, an unresolved V gene accounts for under half of them, and the cause for the rest is not known. The sample includes 550,000 to 800,000 clones, with roughly 85% observed a single time. The ten largest account for around 0.01% of the sample. The data were also submitted as part of a second study, on human thymus T cells.

Sequenced material: thymocytes. The receptors were gathered from a girl less than two years old with a congenital heart defect. Donor details come from another sample of the same person, matched by shared clones.

This clone was observed a handful of times. J is TRBJ1-6 and V is TRBV14; D is ambiguous. Germline V gives CDR1 SGHDN, CDR2 FVKESK. The length of the CDR3 is 17 residues. The V end lost 2 bases, the J end lost 7 bases, and 18 bases lay between the germline ends. Here the CDR3 reads CASSQRGPQSPNSPLHF. In nucleotides, the CDR3 is TGTGCCAGCAGCCAAAGAGGTCCCCAATCACCGAATTCACCCCTCCACTTT.

This clone was recorded a few times. V usage is TRBV5-4 and J usage is TRBJ1-2; D call uncertain. Germline values: CDR1 SGHNT, CDR2 YYREEE (reference sequence). Trimming left V 2 bases short and J 0 bases short, with 11 bases between. The CDR3 is 15 residues long. The CDR3: CASSLEDTANYGYTF. The CDR3 bases are TGTGCCAGCAGCTTAGAAGATACAGCTAACTATGGCTACACCTTC. The complete variable domain, with remaining parts taken from reference TRBV5-4 and TRBJ1-2, reads ETGVTQSPTHLIKTRGQQVTLRCSSQSGHNTVSWYQQALGQGPQFIFQYYREEENGRGNFPPRFSGLQFPNYSSELNVNALELDDSALYLCASSLEDTANYGYTFGSGTRLTVV.

This clone was observed a few times. The CDR3, as DNA: TGTGCCAGTAGCCCGGACAGGGATTTGGACGAGCAGTACTTC. The encoded protein is CASSPDRDLDEQYF. J is TRBJ2-7 and V is TRBV19; 8 bases line up with TRBD1. Germline V gives CDR1 LNHDA, CDR2 SQIVND (reference sequence). V shed 6 bases, J shed 5 bases, and the junction held 9 bases outside the gene matches. This CDR3 is built from 14 residues.

The chain has TRBV7-3 and TRBJ1-2, with TRBD1 matching 8 bases. CDR1 and CDR2 from the germline V gene are SGHTA and FQGTGA. The CDR3 sequence is 16 residues long. Trimming took 6 bases from V and 0 from J; bases not matched to a gene: 9. CDR3 protein: CASSYRLQGANYGYTF. The CDR3 DNA reads as TGTGCCAGCAGTTATCGCCTACAGGGGGCTAACTATGGCTACACCTTC.

This clone was observed a few times. This chain joins TRBV27 and TRBJ1-6; D unresolved. V was cut by 3 bases and J by 0 bases, with 18 bases left in between. This CDR3 comprises 19 residues. Germline CDR1 MNHEY, CDR2 SMNVEV (reference sequence). The CDR3 DNA reads TGTGCCAGCAGTTTGGATGGGAGAGCCGTTATCTCCTATAATTCACCCCTCCACTTT. Its translation is CASSLDGRAVISYNSPLHF.

The V call is TRBV19, the J call TRBJ1-2, with 10 bases matching TRBD1. V trimming: 4 bases; J trimming: 6 bases; junction bases outside the gene matches: 8. Germline V gene lookup returns CDR1 LNHDA and CDR2 SQIVND (reference sequence). This CDR3 is built from 15 residues. The CDR3 bases are TGTGCCAGTAGTACCGACAGGGGGCGATGGAATGGCTACACCTTC. Translated, it gives CASSTDRGRWNGYTF.

The chain employs TRBV7-2 and TRBJ1-1; a possible D gene is TRBD1 (5 bases). The CDR3 loop spans 16 amino acids. CDR1 is SGHTA, CDR2 FQGNSA, per germline. V shed 2 bases and J shed 2 bases, with 15 bases lying between them. The chain's CDR3 is CASSLHPRDSNTEAFF. The CDR3 coding sequence is TGTGCCAGCAGCTTACACCCTCGAGACAGTAACACTGAAGCTTTCTTT.

The sample holds one count of this clone. The chain employs TRBV7-9 and TRBJ2-2; 7 bases map to TRBD1. CDR1 SEHNR and CDR2 FQNEAQ come from the germline V gene (reference sequence). This CDR3 region has 14 residues. Trimming removed 5 bases from V and 4 bases from J; junction bases left unmatched: 4. CDR3 sequence: CASSVNRGTGELFF. For the CDR3, the DNA is TGTGCCAGCAGCGTTAACAGGGGCACCGGGGAGCTGTTTTTT. The whole variable domain, filled in from reference TRBV7-9 and TRBJ2-2, reads DTGVSQNPRHKITKRGQNVTFRCDPISEHNRLYWYRQTLGQGPEFLTYFQNEAQLEKSRLLSDRFSAERPKGSFSTLEIQRTEQGDSAMYLCASSVNRGTGELFFGEGSRLTVL.

The chain couples TRBV7-2 to TRBJ1-1, with D tentatively TRBD1 (5 bases). Trimming shortened V by 7 bases and J by 1 base, and 16 bases separated the two germline ends. The CDR3 consists of 15 residues. Germline V gene data show CDR1 as SGHTA and CDR2 as FQGNSA. In DNA form, the CDR3 reads TGTGCCAGCAAATGGGGCAGGAGGGGGAACACTGAAGCTTTCTTT. This codes for CASKWGRRGNTEAFF.

This clone was counted only a few times. This chain links TRBV6-5 with TRBJ1-1, with 7 bases identical to TRBD1. Germline loops: CDR1 MNHEY, CDR2 SVGAGI. V was pared by 1 base and J by 5 bases, with 4 bases of the junction left unmatched. The CDR3 runs 14 residues. CDR3 sequence (DNA): TGTGCCAGCAGTTACTTAGGGGGCCGGACTGAAGCTTTCTTT. Translated: CASSYLGGRTEAFF.

This clone was recorded only once. CDR3 DNA: TGTGCCACGAGGACTAGCGGGGGGAACACCGGGGAGCTGTTTTTT. This gives the protein CATRTSGGNTGELFF. V gene TRBV7-2 combines with J gene TRBJ2-2; 13 nucleotides agree with TRBD2. Germline V gives CDR1 SGHTA, CDR2 FQGNSA. The CDR3 length is 15 residues. V shed 10 bases, J shed 1 base, and the junction held 3 bases outside the gene matches.

The chain has TRBV4-3 and TRBJ1-2; D remains ambiguous. Looked up from germline, CDR1 is LGHNA and CDR2 is YSLEER. Trimming took off 0 bases at V and 6 bases at J, with 5 bases between the two ends. CDR3 length: 12 amino acids. The CDR3 spells CASSQDENGYTF. The CDR3 nucleotides read TGCGCCAGCAGCCAAGATGAGAATGGCTACACCTTC.

The CDR3 reads CASSPPQNTEAFF. In DNA, the CDR3 is TGTGCCAGCTCACCACCCCAAAATACTGAAGCTTTCTTT. The V and J genes are TRBV18 and TRBJ1-1; D call uncertain. Germline V gives CDR1 KGHSH, CDR2 LQKENI. Trimming cost V 0 bases and J 5 bases, with 7 bases left between them. The CDR3 is 13 amino acids.

The V and J genes are TRBV5-1 and TRBJ2-1; 9 nucleotides line up with TRBD1. The CDR3 spans 13 residues. The germline gives CDR1 SGHRS, CDR2 YFSETQ. J gave up 6 bases and V 5 bases, and 3 bases lay outside the gene matches. CDR3 in amino acids: CASRQGACNEQFF. CDR3 DNA sequence: TGCGCCAGCAGACAGGGGGCTTGCAATGAGCAGTTCTTC.

The chain is built from TRBV4-1 and TRBJ1-1, with 8 nucleotides matching TRBD1. Germline V CDR1 and CDR2: MGHRA, YSYEKL. The CDR3 spans 14 residues. Trimming took 2 bases from V and 4 from J; bases not matched to a gene: 3. As DNA, the CDR3 is TGCGCCAGCAGCCAATTACAGGGGGGCACTGAAGCTTTCTTT. This encodes CASSQLQGGTEAFF.

This rearrangement joins TRBV5-6 to TRBJ1-2, with a tentative D call TRBD1 (5 bases). Trimming removed 4 bases from V and 13 bases from J, with 32 bases in between. The germline CDR1 and CDR2 sequences are SGHDT and YYEEEE. The CDR3 has 17 residues. The CDR3 coding sequence is TGTGCCAGCAGCACTACCCCTTCGCAGGGTGTAGCCCTTTTTTGCACCTTC. It codes for CASSTTPSQGVALFCTF.

The V gene is TRBV11-2, the J gene TRBJ2-3; D might be TRBD2 (5 bases). Looked up from germline, CDR1 is SGHAT and CDR2 is FQNNGV. V lost 2 bases, J lost 5 bases, and 17 bases lay in between. The CDR3 extends over 16 amino acids. CDR3 bases: TGTGCCAGCAGCTTAAAGCGGAAAGGACTTAAAGATACGCAGTATTTT. Translation: CASSLKRKGLKDTQYF.

This chain connects TRBV6-5 to TRBJ1-2; the match to TRBD1 covers 7 bases. The CDR3 consists of 13 residues. Germline lookup yields CDR1 MNHEY and CDR2 SVGAGI. The trim removed 6 bases at V and 6 bases at J, leaving 7 bases unmatched. CDR3 amino acids: CASSAVGGHGYTF. The CDR3 DNA follows: TGTGCCAGCAGCGCCGTAGGGGGCCATGGCTACACCTTC.